The clone carrying this T cell receptor (beta chain) was found once. The antigen is undetermined. The sample belongs to a study of cytomegalovirus exposure and HLA in healthy donors. Findings and caveats of the study: Most TCR sequences proved rare, with some public TCRs found in many donors. A few chains linked to CMV were shown in vitro to be specific for CMV antigens.

The CDR3 runs 12 residues. Trimming took 2 bases from V and 10 from J, leaving 11 bases between them. Germline CDR1 reads MGHRA; CDR2 reads YSYEKL. Donors consisted of healthy bone marrow donors. PCR primers comprised 60 Vbeta and 13 Jbeta primers. Clones were sequenced by immunoSEQ multiplex PCR, and TCRdb holds only the in-frame ones, with some missing. Among 97,000 or so clones, about 81% were seen once, and the ten largest hold approximately 1.4%. This receptor was obtained from a man aged 40-55 years in good health and CMV-seronegative. Specimen: PBMCs. This chain connects TRBV4-1 to TRBJ1-2; D is unclear. This CDR3 is CASSQFAADYTF. The CDR3 DNA sequence: TGCGCCAGCAGCCAATTTGCGGCAGACTACACCTTC.